The 10 T cell receptor beta chains in this list originate from one sample, sequenced in a study of cytomegalovirus exposure and HLA in healthy donors. Amplification used 60 Vbeta primers and 13 Jbeta primers. The repertoire was sequenced with immunoSEQ multiplex PCR; TCRdb's copy has only in-frame clones and lacks some. Its table lists 55,000 to 75,000 clones. The sequencing input was PBMCs. The receptors originated from a male donor in good health and CMV-seronegative.

J is TRBJ2-7 and V is TRBV13; 9 nucleotides match TRBD1. Germline values: CDR1 PRHDT, CDR2 FYEKMQ (reference sequence). The CDR3 has 13 amino acids. J was trimmed by 11 bases and V by 4 bases; bases with no gene match: 9. The CDR3 coding sequence is TGTGCCAGCAGCTACCGGGACAGGGAAGAAAAGTACTTC. It encodes CASSYRDREEKYF.

The genes are TRBV7-2 and TRBJ2-3; 9 bases are a match to TRBD2. The CDR3 covers 15 residues. V lost 0 bases to trimming and J lost 5 bases; unmatched junction nucleotides: 3. Germline CDR1 and CDR2: SGHTA and FQGNSA. CDR3: CASSLAGREGDTQYF. The CDR3 nucleotides are TGTGCCAGCAGCTTAGCGGGGCGGGAGGGAGATACGCAGTATTTT.

This chain joins TRBV29-1 and TRBJ1-2; 7 bases agree with TRBD1. J was trimmed by 7 bases and V by 3 bases; bases with no gene match: 11. In germline, CDR1 is SQVTM, CDR2 ANQGSEA. The CDR3 totals 14 residues. The DNA for the CDR3 is TGCAGCGTTGAGACGGGACAGTGGGGTCGTGGCTACACCTTC. The encoded protein is CSVETGQWGRGYTF.

This chain uses TRBV14 with TRBJ2-3, with D maybe TRBD2 (6 bases). From germline, CDR1 is SGHDN and CDR2 FVKESK. Trimming cost V 0 bases and J 1 base, with 8 bases left between them. The CDR3 has 15 amino acids. In DNA, the CDR3 is TGTGCCAGCAGCCAAGATTGGGAGGGCACAGATACGCAGTATTTT. It yields the protein CASSQDWEGTDTQYF.

This chain connects TRBV18 to TRBJ1-4; 8 positions agree with TRBD1. The CDR3 has 16 residues. V dropped 6 bases and J dropped 7; count of bases not matched to a gene: 13. Germline lookup yields CDR1 KGHSH and CDR2 LQKENI. The CDR3 nucleotides read TGTGCCAGCTCCCCCCGTTCAGGGGGCAGGGGTGAAAAACTGTTTTTT. It is translated as CASSPRSGGRGEKLFF.

The V and J genes are TRBV7-2 and TRBJ1-1; unclear D gene. Deletions cut 5 bases from V and 0 bases from J, with 13 bases between. From germline, CDR1 is SGHTA and CDR2 FQGNSA. The CDR3 covers 15 residues. DNA for the CDR3: TGTGCCAGCAGCCCACGTTCGGGGATGAACACTGAAGCTTTCTTT. Translating gives CASSPRSGMNTEAFF.

V is TRBV28 and J is TRBJ2-1; possibly TRBD2 for D (6 bases). The CDR3 is 15 amino acids. Germline CDR1 and CDR2: MDHEN and SYDVKM. V gave up 3 bases and J gave up 5 bases, with 14 bases separating them. This CDR3 is CASSFWGVRDNEQFF. CDR3 sequence (DNA): TGTGCCAGCAGTTTTTGGGGGGTTCGGGACAATGAGCAGTTCTTC.

V is TRBV27 and J is TRBJ1-2, with D possibly TRBD1 on 5 matching bases. The V and J ends lost 3 bases and 4 bases respectively, with 15 bases between them. This CDR3 is 15 amino acids long. Germline CDR1 MNHEY, CDR2 SMNVEV (reference sequence). The CDR3 DNA is TGTGCCAGCAGTTTCCTAGACAGCACTATCTATGGCTACACCTTC. Its protein is CASSFLDSTIYGYTF.

The chain couples TRBV28 to TRBJ2-6; the D gene is possibly TRBD1 (5 bases). The germline V and J ends were trimmed by 5 bases and 0 bases, with 11 bases remaining between them. This CDR3 comprises 16 residues. Germline V gene data show CDR1 as MDHEN and CDR2 as SYDVKM. CDR3 loop: CASSPDIFSGANVLTF. CDR3 coding DNA: TGTGCCAGCAGTCCGGACATTTTCTCTGGGGCCAACGTCCTGACTTTC.

The chain combines TRBV7-9 with TRBJ2-5; no definite D call. This CDR3 is 11 amino acids long. V dropped 9 bases and J dropped 2 bases, with 7 bases sitting between them. In germline, CDR1 is SEHNR, CDR2 FQNEAQ (reference sequence). The CDR3 spells CARSLQETQYF. The CDR3 region has the DNA TGTGCCAGAAGCCTACAAGAGACCCAGTACTTC.